This T cell receptor (beta chain) was sequenced for a study of blood T cell repertoires in COVID-19. Study in general: Italy, Spain and the United States were the sources of the convalescent and acute COVID-19 samples.

Here immunoSEQ multiplex PCR was the method, and the copy in TCRdb shows in-frame clones only, minus some. This table holds more than 300,000 clones, around 83% found once. The CDR3 is 13 amino acids. CDR1 is SNHLY, CDR2 FYNNEI, per germline. V was cut by 7 bases and J by 2 bases, with 11 bases left in between. The V and J genes are TRBV2 and TRBJ1-1; D possibly corresponds to TRBD1 (5 bases). Sequenced material: peripheral blood. This receptor was identified in a woman between 50 and 59 years old with acute or convalescent COVID-19. The CDR3 region is CASNRGLNTEAFF. As DNA, the CDR3 is TGTGCCAGCAATAGGGGCCTCAACACTGAAGCTTTCTTT. Full variable domain (missing parts from reference TRBV2 and TRBJ1-1): EPEVTQTPSHQVTQMGQEVILRCVPISNHLYFYWYRQILGQKVEFLVSFYNNEISEKSEIFDDQFSVERPDGSNFTLKIRSTKLEDSAMYFCASNRGLNTEAFFGQGTRLTVV.